Following are 10 T cell receptor beta chains from one sample sequenced in a study of technical replicates of blood from a few donors. Sequencing used immunoSEQ multiplex PCR; TCRdb keeps in-frame clones, though not all of them. The data contain over 90,000 clones, approximately 95% of them singletons. The material sequenced was T cells isolated from PBMCs. These receptors were taken from a human donor in good health.

The chain employs TRBV28 and TRBJ2-7, with D possibly being TRBD1 (5 bases). Germline values: CDR1 MDHEN, CDR2 SYDVKM. Trimming stripped 1 base from V and 0 bases from J, with 19 bases between. The CDR3 covers 18 residues. This CDR3 reads CASSLFLGASHFSYEQYF. The CDR3 DNA reads TGTGCCAGCAGTTTATTCTTAGGGGCCTCTCATTTCTCCTACGAGCAGTACTTC.

This chain uses TRBV28 with TRBJ1-2; 8 bases match TRBD1. CDR1 is MDHEN and CDR2 is SYDVKM in the germline V gene. The CDR3 loop spans 13 amino acids. V gave up 3 bases and J gave up 5 bases; unmatched junction bases: 2. CDR3 bases: TGTGCCAGCAGTTTTAGACAGGGGTATGGCTACACCTTC. Its protein is CASSFRQGYGYTF.

This clone occurred once. The chain has TRBV7-9 and TRBJ2-1; D possibly corresponds to TRBD2 (5 bases). V lost 7 bases to trimming and J lost 9 bases, with 22 bases between them. The germline gives CDR1 SEHNR, CDR2 FQNEAQ (reference sequence). The CDR3 totals 15 residues. The CDR3 bases are TGTGCCAGCACCCCTCGATCAAGCGGAGCTACTGAGCAGTTCTTC. Its protein product is CASTPRSSGATEQFF.

The rearrangement uses TRBV7-8 and TRBJ1-1; weak D call: TRBD1 (5 bases). Between the trimmed V and J ends, which lost 5 bases and 7 bases, there was a span of 17 bases. Per germline, CDR1 SGHVS and CDR2 FQNEAQ. CDR3 length equals 14 residues. In DNA form, the CDR3 reads TGTGCCAGCAGCCCAACCTACGGGGGAAATGAAGCTTTCTTT. Protein: CASSPTYGGNEAFF.

The rearrangement uses TRBV2 and TRBJ1-6; 7 bases are a match to TRBD1. Germline CDR1 reads SNHLY; CDR2 reads FYNNEI. Losses at the gene ends were 5 bases for V and 9 bases for J; bases not matched to a gene: 7. The CDR3 is 14 residues long. CDR3 sequence reads: CASSPPGQISPLHF. The CDR3 region has the DNA TGTGCCAGCAGTCCCCCGGGACAGATTTCACCCCTCCACTTT.

This chain links TRBV18 with TRBJ2-2; 13 nucleotides match TRBD2. Per germline, CDR1 KGHSH and CDR2 LQKENI. The CDR3 is 17 amino acids. The V segment lost 2 bases and the J segment 4 bases; nucleotides outside the gene matches: 4. Written as DNA, the CDR3 is TGTGCCAGCTCACCATGGACTAGCGGGAGCTTCACCGGGGAGCTGTTTTTT. As protein: CASSPWTSGSFTGELFF.

The chain is built from TRBV28 and TRBJ2-5; D possibly corresponds to TRBD2 (6 bases). The germline V gene encodes CDR1 MDHEN and CDR2 SYDVKM. Deletions cut 8 bases from V and 1 base from J, with 14 bases between. The CDR3 extends over 14 amino acids. In nucleotides, the CDR3 is TGTGCCAGCGGATTCGGGAGTACCCAAGAGACCCAGTACTTC. It codes for CASGFGSTQETQYF.

J is TRBJ1-1 and V is TRBV30, with D perhaps TRBD1 (5 bases). V was trimmed by 1 base and J by 1 base, leaving 13 bases between them. CDR1 is GTSNPN and CDR2 is SVGIG in the germline V gene (reference sequence). The CDR3 runs to 15 residues. The CDR3, as DNA: TGTGCCTGGAGTGAAGGGGCAACATCGAACACTGAAGCTTTCTTT. Encoded protein: CAWSEGATSNTEAFF. Supplemented by reference TRBV30 and TRBJ1-1, the full variable domain reads SQTIHQWPATLVQPVGSPLSLECTVEGTSNPNLYWYRQAAGRGLQLLFYSVGIGQISSEVPQNLSASRPQDRQFILSSKKLLLSDSGFYLCAWSEGATSNTEAFFGQGTRLTVV.

V usage is TRBV4-2 and J usage is TRBJ1-1, with D possibly TRBD1 on 6 matching bases. V shed 5 bases and J shed 11 bases, with 24 bases lying between them. CDR3 length equals 15 residues. In germline, CDR1 is LGHNA, CDR2 YNFKEQ. For the CDR3, the DNA is TGTGCCAGCAGCGTGCTTGCTAGGGGGACCCCTGGGGCTTTCTTT. It codes for CASSVLARGTPGAFF.

The chain carries TRBV6-5 and TRBJ2-2, with a possible D match to TRBD1 (6 bases). From germline, CDR1 is MNHEY and CDR2 SVGAGI. V shed 2 bases and J shed 4 bases, with 8 bases lying between them. This CDR3 comprises 14 residues. CDR3 in amino acids: CASSYQGTTGELFF. The CDR3, as DNA: TGTGCCAGCAGTTACCAGGGGACCACCGGGGAGCTGTTTTTT.